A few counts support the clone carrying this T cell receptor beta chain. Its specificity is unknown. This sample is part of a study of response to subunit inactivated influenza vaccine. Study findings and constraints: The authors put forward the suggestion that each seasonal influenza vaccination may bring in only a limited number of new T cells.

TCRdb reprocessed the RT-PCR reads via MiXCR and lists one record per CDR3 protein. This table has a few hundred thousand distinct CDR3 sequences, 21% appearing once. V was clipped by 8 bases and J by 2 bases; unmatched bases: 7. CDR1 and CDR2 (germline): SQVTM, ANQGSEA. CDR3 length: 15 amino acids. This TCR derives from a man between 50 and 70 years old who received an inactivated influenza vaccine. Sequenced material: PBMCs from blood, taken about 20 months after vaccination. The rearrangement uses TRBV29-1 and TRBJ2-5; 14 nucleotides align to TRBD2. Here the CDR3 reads CSIGTSGSEQETQYF. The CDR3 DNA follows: TGCAGCATCGGGACTAGCGGGAGCGAACAAGAGACCCAGTACTTC.